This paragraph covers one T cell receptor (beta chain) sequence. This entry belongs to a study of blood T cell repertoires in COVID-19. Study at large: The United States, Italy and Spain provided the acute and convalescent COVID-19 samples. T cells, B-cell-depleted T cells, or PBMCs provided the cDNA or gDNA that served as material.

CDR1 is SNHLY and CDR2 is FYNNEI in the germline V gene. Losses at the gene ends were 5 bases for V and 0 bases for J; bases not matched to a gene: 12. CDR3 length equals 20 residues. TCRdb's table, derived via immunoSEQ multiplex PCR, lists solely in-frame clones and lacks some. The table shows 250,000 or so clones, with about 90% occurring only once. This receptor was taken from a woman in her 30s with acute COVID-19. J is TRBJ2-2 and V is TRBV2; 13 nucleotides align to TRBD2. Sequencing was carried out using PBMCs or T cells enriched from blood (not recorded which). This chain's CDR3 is CASSPIKGLAGETNTGELFF. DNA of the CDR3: TGTGCCAGCAGTCCAATCAAAGGACTAGCGGGAGAAACGAACACCGGGGAGCTGTTTTTT.